This T cell receptor beta chain was documented in a study of blood T cell repertoires in COVID-19. Overall study: COVID-19 samples from acute and convalescent phases originated in the United States, Italy and Spain. T cells, B-cell-depleted T cells, or PBMCs supplied cDNA or gDNA.

In the source study's methods: The assay estimated nucleated cells by amplifying reference gene primers. Using immunoSEQ multiplex PCR, the repertoire was profiled, and TCRdb retains in-frame clones only, with some absent. Clonal size and the V and J genes are those of that table, whereas D and trimming came from the DNA. This sample has just over 300,000 clones, with 87% found just once. With 9 bases clipped from V and 8 bases from J, the junction kept 14 bases outside the gene matches. This CDR3 is 15 amino acids long. The germline gives CDR1 LGHDT, CDR2 YNNKEL (reference sequence). What was sequenced was peripheral blood. The V and J genes are TRBV3-1 (or the pseudogene TRBV3-2) and TRBJ1-2; 11 nucleotides line up with TRBD1. The receptor was derived from a man younger than 30 with active or convalescent COVID-19. The CDR3 DNA reads TGTGCCAGTACCCGAGGACAGGGGGCTACCTTCGGCTACACCTTC. Protein product: CASTRGQGATFGYTF.